The 10 T cell receptor beta chains below all came from one sample that was sequenced in a study of blood T cell repertoires in COVID-19. The protocol was immunoSEQ multiplex PCR, while the TCRdb copy is restricted to in-frame clones and leaves out a portion. The repertoire includes about 130,000 clones, more than 70% of them detected once, and about 5.4% sits in the top ten. The sample comprised peripheral blood. These receptor sequences come from a human donor in a cohort sampled during active COVID-19.

This chain uses TRBV5-1 with TRBJ2-1; 15 bases agree with TRBD2. Trimming cost V 8 bases and J 4 bases; bases outside gene matches: 16. The CDR3 contains 19 residues. Per germline, CDR1 SGHRS and CDR2 YFSETQ. For the CDR3, the DNA is TGCGCCAGTCGGGCAAGGACTAGCGGGAGGGCCCCGGTTTACAATGAGCAGTTCTTC. It specifies CASRARTSGRAPVYNEQFF.

This clone was seen just once. The chain links TRBV7-2 to TRBJ2-1, with TRBD2 identical over 9 bases. CDR1 is SGHTA, CDR2 FQGNSA, per germline. J was trimmed by 7 bases and V by 6 bases; bases with no gene match: 13. CDR3 length equals 16 residues. The CDR3 DNA reads TGTGCCAGCAGTTCCCAATGGGGAGCGGGAGGTAATGAGCAGTTCTTC. This encodes CASSSQWGAGGNEQFF.

V gene TRBV7-9 combines with J gene TRBJ1-4; 8 bases agree with TRBD1. J was trimmed by 9 bases and V by 5 bases; bases with no gene match: 8. The CDR3 has 14 amino acids. Germline V CDR1 and CDR2: SEHNR, FQNEAQ (reference sequence). Written as DNA, the CDR3 is TGTGCCAGCAGCACCACAGGGGGAGGGAAAAAACTGTTTTTT. It specifies CASSTTGGGKKLFF. Looking up the rest from reference TRBV7-9 and TRBJ1-4 gives the full variable domain: DTGVSQNPRHKITKRGQNVTFRCDPISEHNRLYWYRQTLGQGPEFLTYFQNEAQLEKSRLLSDRFSAERPKGSFSTLEIQRTEQGDSAMYLCASSTTGGGKKLFFGSGTQLSVL.

J is TRBJ2-5 and V is TRBV4-2, with 11 nucleotides matching TRBD2. The CDR3 covers 16 residues. The germline gives CDR1 LGHNA, CDR2 YNFKEQ. Trimming removed 1 base from V and 0 bases from J; junction bases left unmatched: 1. Here the CDR3 reads CASSQGTSGYQETQYF. The CDR3 nucleotides read TGTGCCAGCAGCCAAGGGACTAGCGGGTACCAAGAGACCCAGTACTTC.

V gene TRBV7-6 combines with J gene TRBJ2-1, with 10 nucleotides matching TRBD2. J lost 5 bases, V lost 2 bases, and 6 bases had no gene match. The CDR3 covers 16 residues. The germline CDR1 and CDR2 sequences are SGHVS and FNYEAQ. The CDR3 is CASSLSGSGRDNEQFF. The DNA of the CDR3 is TGTGCCAGCAGCTTAAGTGGAAGCGGGAGGGACAATGAGCAGTTCTTC.

This clone was observed at least ten times. V is TRBV7-9 and J is TRBJ1-2; D gene uncertain. Trimming stripped 4 bases from V and 2 bases from J, with 14 bases between. Per germline, CDR1 SEHNR and CDR2 FQNEAQ (reference sequence). The CDR3 is made up of 15 amino acids. CDR3 sequence (DNA): TGTGCCAGCAGCTCGTCGGGGTTCGACAACTATGGCTACACCTTC. Amino acids: CASSSSGFDNYGYTF.

The CDR3, as DNA: TGTGCCAGCAGCCGGGCCGCTAGCGGGAGGCACGAGCAGTACTTC. Residues: CASSRAASGRHEQYF. The chain employs TRBV5-8 and TRBJ2-7; 11 bases match TRBD2. The ends lost 4 bases at V and 5 bases at J; junction bases unmatched: 8. The CDR3 extends over 15 amino acids. Germline V gene sequence: CDR1 SGHTS, CDR2 YDEGEE.

The rearrangement links TRBV27 to TRBJ2-2; TRBD1 might be the D (6 bases). CDR1 is MNHEY, CDR2 SMNVEV, per germline (reference sequence). The CDR3 has 13 amino acids. V lost 5 bases to trimming and J lost 6 bases, with 10 bases between them. In nucleotides, the CDR3 is TGTGCCAGCAGTCGTCAGGGGTCCGGGGAGCTGTTTTTT. This gives the protein CASSRQGSGELFF.

J is TRBJ2-3 and V is TRBV7-9; D ambiguous. Germline V gene lookup returns CDR1 SEHNR and CDR2 FQNEAQ (reference sequence). The CDR3 is 13 amino acids. With 3 bases removed from V and 0 bases from J, the gap between germline ends came to 4 bases. CDR3 sequence reads: CASSFQSTDTQYF. In DNA, the CDR3 is TGTGCCAGCAGCTTTCAGAGCACAGATACGCAGTATTTT. The complete variable domain, with remaining parts taken from reference TRBV7-9 and TRBJ2-3, reads DTGVSQNPRHKITKRGQNVTFRCDPISEHNRLYWYRQTLGQGPEFLTYFQNEAQLEKSRLLSDRFSAERPKGSFSTLEIQRTEQGDSAMYLCASSFQSTDTQYFGPGTRLTVL.

The chain has TRBV9 and TRBJ2-1, with 11 bases matching TRBD2. J gave up 8 bases and V 1 base, and 5 bases lay outside the gene matches. Germline assignment: CDR1 SGDLS and CDR2 YYNGEE. The CDR3 is 15 amino acids. The CDR3 coding sequence is TGTGCCAGCAGCGTATTAACTAGCGGGAGCGATGAGCAGTTCTTC. Its protein is CASSVLTSGSDEQFF.